One and the same sample provided the 26 T cell receptor beta chains below, sequenced in a study of OX40 agonist ivuxolimab in advanced cancers. Libraries were prepared by immunoSEQ multiplex PCR; TCRdb keeps only in-frame clonotypes and omits some of them. The top ten clones hold 6% to 8.5% of a sample with 65,000 to 85,000 clones, approximately 90% of them seen once. This specimen consisted of CD4+ or CD8+ T cells sorted from blood, obtained in a trial of the OX40 agonist ivuxolimab. The receptors were sampled from an adult with an advanced solid tumor such as melanoma, head and neck, liver or kidney cancer.

V gene TRBV7-8 combines with J gene TRBJ2-5, with 11 bases matching TRBD2. The CDR3 runs 15 residues. The germline V gene has CDR1 SGHVS and CDR2 FQNEAQ. With V trimmed by 5 bases and J by 4 bases, 6 bases remained unmatched. CDR3 sequence: CASSLSSGGLETQYF. The CDR3, as DNA: TGTGCCAGCAGCCTATCTAGCGGGGGGTTAGAGACCCAGTACTTC.

This chain joins TRBV4-2 and TRBJ2-1, with 7 bases identical to TRBD1. J lost 8 bases, V lost 5 bases, and 9 bases had no gene match. The CDR3 is 14 residues long. Germline values: CDR1 LGHNA, CDR2 YNFKEQ. The CDR3, as DNA: TGTGCCAGCAGCTCGGTTCTCCAGGGGGATGAGCAGTTCTTC. It yields the protein CASSSVLQGDEQFF.

The CDR3 here is CASGGVGQGGTYEQYF. DNA for the CDR3: TGTGCCAGCGGGGGTGTCGGACAGGGGGGAACCTACGAGCAGTACTTC. The chain joins TRBV27 to TRBJ2-7; 10 bases fit TRBD1. The J segment lost 2 bases and the V segment lost 8 bases, leaving 12 bases of the junction unmatched. The CDR3 extends over 16 amino acids. Germline lookup yields CDR1 MNHEY and CDR2 SMNVEV (reference sequence).

The chain joins TRBV7-6 to TRBJ2-5; 10 nucleotides match TRBD1. CDR1 is SGHVS, CDR2 FNYEAQ, per germline. V gave up 5 bases and J gave up 5 bases; unmatched junction bases: 8. The CDR3 sequence is 15 residues long. The CDR3 sequence is CASSPKTGGAETQYF. Here the CDR3 DNA reads TGTGCCAGCAGCCCGAAGACAGGGGGCGCGGAGACCCAGTACTTC.

V is TRBV29-1 and J is TRBJ1-2; D unresolved. This CDR3 region has 13 residues. Germline values: CDR1 SQVTM, CDR2 ANQGSEA. Trimming stripped 5 bases from V and 8 bases from J, with 18 bases between. CDR3 sequence reads: CSVPGLSISGYTF. Written as DNA, the CDR3 is TGCAGCGTTCCCGGACTCTCTATTTCGGGCTACACCTTC.

This chain joins TRBV4-2 and TRBJ2-5, with 11 bases matching TRBD2. The J call may be in error: the DNA end matches TRBJ2-7 better. This CDR3 comprises 15 residues. Germline V gene data show CDR1 as LGHNA and CDR2 as YNFKEQ. CDR3 in DNA: TGTGCCAGCAGCCAAGCGCTAGCGGGGGGTTACGAGCAGTACTTC. It encodes CASSQALAGGYEQYF.

V usage is TRBV9 and J usage is TRBJ1-6; 7 nucleotides match TRBD1. The germline CDR1 and CDR2 sequences are SGDLS and YYNGEE. The CDR3 extends over 14 amino acids. V trimming: 3 bases; J trimming: 9 bases; junction bases outside the gene matches: 6. CDR3 in DNA: TGTGCCAGCAGCGCAGGGGGAGGGGGTTCACCCCTCCACTTT. It specifies CASSAGGGGSPLHF.

The genes are TRBV9 and TRBJ1-2; maybe TRBD1 (5 bases). The germline gives CDR1 SGDLS, CDR2 YYNGEE. The CDR3 totals 14 residues. Trimming removed 3 bases from V and 2 bases from J, with 11 bases in between. CDR3 region: CASSAGTANYGYTF. Written as DNA, the CDR3 is TGTGCCAGCAGCGCCGGGACCGCGAACTATGGCTACACCTTC. The variable domain in full, with the rest retrieved from reference TRBV9 and TRBJ1-2, is DSGVTQTPKHLITATGQRVTLRCSPRSGDLSVYWYQQSLDQGLQFLIQYYNGEERAKGNILERFSAQQFPDLHSELNLSSLELGDSALYFCASSAGTANYGYTFGSGTRLTVV.

The rearrangement joins TRBV6-6 to TRBJ1-4; D might be TRBD1 (6 bases). V lost 7 bases to trimming and J lost 6 bases, with 15 bases between them. The CDR3 runs 14 residues. Germline loops: CDR1 MNHNY, CDR2 SVGAGI (reference sequence). Written as DNA, the CDR3 is TGTGCCAGCAAAATGGCAGGGGAGGATGAAAAACTGTTTTTT. This encodes CASKMAGEDEKLFF.

The V and J genes are TRBV19 and TRBJ1-1, with TRBD1 as a possible D gene (6 bases). The V and J ends lost 5 bases and 5 bases respectively, with 9 bases between them. Germline V gene sequence: CDR1 LNHDA, CDR2 SQIVND (reference sequence). The length of the CDR3 is 12 residues. In DNA form, the CDR3 reads TGTGCCAGTAGTTTCAGGGGTACTGAAGCTTTCTTT. It specifies CASSFRGTEAFF.

The chain couples TRBV5-1 to TRBJ1-1; D gene uncertain. The CDR3 runs to 17 residues. Germline V lookup: CDR1 SGHRS, CDR2 YFSETQ. V shed 0 bases and J shed 1 base, with 16 bases lying between them. Written as DNA, the CDR3 is TGCGCCAGCAGCTTGGATTCGGTTGACCTGGGGAACACTGAAGCTTTCTTT. Its protein product is CASSLDSVDLGNTEAFF.

This clone was detected only once. V is TRBV29-1 and J is TRBJ1-2; the match to TRBD1 covers 8 bases. The CDR3 totals 14 residues. Germline CDR1 is SQVTM and CDR2 is ANQGSEA. The ends lost 2 bases at V and 4 bases at J; junction bases unmatched: 6. CDR3 in DNA: TGCAGCGTTGAATCGGACAGGGAGGCCTATGGCTACACCTTC. Translating it yields CSVESDREAYGYTF.

The genes are TRBV6-4 and TRBJ2-7; D remains ambiguous. This CDR3 spans 14 amino acids. Germline values: CDR1 MRHNA, CDR2 SNTAGT. The V end was cut by 2 bases, the J end by 7 bases, with 15 bases between. The CDR3 protein is CASSDRQIFHEQYF. DNA for the CDR3: TGTGCCAGCAGTGACCGCCAAATCTTCCATGAGCAGTACTTC.

The rearrangement uses TRBV25-1 and TRBJ2-3; 7 bases align to TRBD1. V lost 10 bases, J lost 4 bases, and 14 bases stayed unmatched. The CDR3 loop spans 15 amino acids. Germline V gene data show CDR1 as MGHDK and CDR2 as SYGVNS. The DNA for the CDR3 is TGTGCCACCCAGGGGGAATATTCACCCCCAGATACGCAGTATTTT. Protein: CATQGEYSPPDTQYF.

The table lists this clone with a count of one. The chain is built from TRBV19 and TRBJ2-3; a possible D gene is TRBD1 (5 bases). Germline V lookup: CDR1 LNHDA, CDR2 SQIVND (reference sequence). Deletions cut 1 base from V and 0 bases from J, with 20 bases between. The CDR3 is 19 amino acids. The CDR3 nucleotides are TGTGCCAGTAGTATAGGAGACAGTCCCGAGTGGTCTAGCACAGATACGCAGTATTTT. This codes for CASSIGDSPEWSSTDTQYF.

The chain links TRBV11-2 to TRBJ1-2; D is uncertain. Per germline, CDR1 SGHAT and CDR2 FQNNGV. The CDR3 consists of 14 residues. The V end was cut by 5 bases, the J end by 4 bases, with 14 bases between. The CDR3 region is CASSPGDSGYGYTF. In nucleotides, the CDR3 is TGTGCCAGCAGCCCCGGAGATTCAGGCTATGGCTACACCTTC.

The chain recombines TRBV27 with TRBJ2-6; possible D gene TRBD1, 6 bases. The CDR3 is made up of 18 amino acids. V was shortened by 2 bases and J by 4 bases, with 18 bases between the two germline ends. Germline lookup yields CDR1 MNHEY and CDR2 SMNVEV (reference sequence). CDR3 sequence reads: CASSLKLGMGAGANVLTF. The CDR3 nucleotides are TGTGCCAGCAGTTTAAAGTTGGGAATGGGGGCCGGGGCCAACGTCCTGACTTTC.

V usage is TRBV6-6 and J usage is TRBJ2-3; 9 bases fit TRBD2. Germline V gives CDR1 MNHNY, CDR2 SVGAGI (reference sequence). The CDR3 runs to 13 residues. V lost 10 bases and J lost 5; bases outside the gene matches: 7. The CDR3 DNA reads TGTGCCACACGACAGCGGGGGGTAGATACGCAGTATTTT. Translated: CATRQRGVDTQYF.

V is TRBV16 and J is TRBJ2-7; 9 nucleotides align to TRBD2. The length of the CDR3 is 15 residues. V lost 1 base to trimming and J lost 6 bases; unmatched junction nucleotides: 7. CDR1 KGHSY and CDR2 FQNENV come from the germline V gene. This CDR3 reads CASSQWAGGPGEQYF. As DNA, the CDR3 is TGTGCCAGCAGCCAATGGGCGGGGGGGCCTGGCGAGCAGTACTTC.

The J gene is TRBJ2-5, the V gene TRBV27; 8 bases line up with TRBD2. The CDR3 spans 16 residues. V shed 2 bases, J shed 2 bases, and the junction held 7 bases outside the gene matches. Per germline, CDR1 MNHEY and CDR2 SMNVEV (reference sequence). CDR3 sequence: CASSLPPGLGQETQYF. The CDR3 region has the DNA TGTGCCAGCAGTTTACCTCCGGGACTAGGGCAAGAGACCCAGTACTTC.

The chain employs TRBV7-9 and TRBJ2-7; 12 nucleotides line up with TRBD2. The CDR3 spans 15 residues. The germline CDR1 and CDR2 sequences are SEHNR and FQNEAQ (reference sequence). The ends lost 5 bases at V and 4 bases at J; junction bases unmatched: 6. CDR3: CASSLSGTSGYEQYF. The CDR3 bases are TGTGCCAGCAGCCTTTCCGGGACTAGCGGGTACGAGCAGTACTTC. Complete variable domain (other parts from reference TRBV7-9 and TRBJ2-7): DTGVSQNPRHKITKRGQNVTFRCDPISEHNRLYWYRQTLGQGPEFLTYFQNEAQLEKSRLLSDRFSAERPKGSFSTLEIQRTEQGDSAMYLCASSLSGTSGYEQYFGPGTRLTVT.

In its sample, this clone was seen once. This chain joins TRBV5-4 and TRBJ2-3, with D possibly being TRBD1 (6 bases). The CDR3 loop spans 15 amino acids. Trimming took off 1 base at V and 4 bases at J, with 13 bases between the two ends. Germline V gene lookup returns CDR1 SGHNT and CDR2 YYREEE (reference sequence). CDR3 coding DNA: TGTGCCAGCAGCTTGTACAGGGTAGCCCCAGATACGCAGTATTTT. Its protein is CASSLYRVAPDTQYF.

J is TRBJ1-1 and V is TRBV9; TRBD1 might be the D (6 bases). Looked up from germline, CDR1 is SGDLS and CDR2 is YYNGEE. The CDR3 covers 15 residues. The V end lost 3 bases, the J end lost 5 bases, and 17 bases lay between the germline ends. CDR3: CASSADKRGSTEAFF. The DNA of the CDR3 is TGTGCCAGCAGCGCCGATAAAAGGGGGTCGACTGAAGCTTTCTTT.

The genes are TRBV6-5 and TRBJ2-7; 9 bases map to TRBD1. V dropped 0 bases and J dropped 4; count of bases not matched to a gene: 4. Germline V gene sequence: CDR1 MNHEY, CDR2 SVGAGI. This CDR3 contains 15 residues. The CDR3 here is CASSYSGTGPYEQYF. For the CDR3, the DNA is TGTGCCAGCAGTTACTCCGGGACAGGGCCTTACGAGCAGTACTTC.

This clone was seen just once. The rearrangement joins TRBV18 to TRBJ2-7, with D maybe TRBD2 (6 bases). This CDR3 has 15 amino acids. Per germline, CDR1 KGHSH and CDR2 LQKENI. Trimming took 3 bases from V and 0 from J, leaving 12 bases between them. The CDR3 here is CASSPQDYSSYEQYF. The CDR3 coding sequence is TGTGCCAGCTCACCGCAGGACTATAGCTCCTACGAGCAGTACTTC.

The rearrangement links TRBV6-6 to TRBJ2-5; TRBD1 aligns across 12 bases. From germline, CDR1 is MNHNY and CDR2 SVGAGI (reference sequence). The CDR3 loop spans 16 amino acids. The V gene end was trimmed by 2 bases and the J gene end by 4 bases; junction bases not matched to a gene: 5. The CDR3 here is CASSYQGQGALETQYF. The CDR3 bases are TGTGCCAGCAGTTACCAGGGACAGGGGGCTTTAGAGACCCAGTACTTC.